This T cell receptor (beta chain) was identified during a study of PD-L1 blockade in urothelial cancer. For the study at large: In the patient group, about 90% of the roughly 29 were males with bladder-origin urothelial cancer. Points from the study as a whole: Durable-benefit patients expanded tumor-associated blood clones more at 3 weeks.

A word on this clone: Its specificity is not known.

Every PCR received spiked-in synthetic TCR analog templates. The method was immunoSEQ multiplex PCR; TCRdb's version includes in-frame clones alone and lacks a portion of them. The table records over 35,000 clones, 85% of them present only once. As for time point: pretreatment peripheral blood. The CDR3 loop spans 13 amino acids. Trimming removed 1 base from V and 0 bases from J, with 4 bases in between. Germline V gene data show CDR1 as SGDLS and CDR2 as YYNGEE. The source of this sequence is an elderly man with urothelial cancer. The chain joins TRBV9 to TRBJ1-1; no clear D. The sequenced sample was PBMCs, obtained around atezolizumab (anti-PD-L1) treatment. Here the CDR3 DNA reads TGTGCCAGCAGCGTACAATTGAACACTGAAGCTTTCTTT. Translating gives CASSVQLNTEAFF.